These 22 T cell receptor beta chains were all obtained from the same sample, sequenced in a study of CD8 T cells in ankylosing spondylitis. Using its own MiXCR run on the 5' RACE reads, TCRdb lists one record per CDR3 protein. The sample holds approximately 540,000 distinct CDR3 sequences, about 12% seen once. No antigen has been assigned to these receptors. Study-wide findings and caveats: Made up of eight highly homologous variants, a TCR beta motif appeared characteristic of ankylosing spondylitis blood.

Sequenced input: blood, either unsorted or a sorted T cell fraction (not recorded which). The origin of the receptors is a male donor with ankylosing spondylitis.

The CDR3 DNA is TGTGCCAGCAGCTTGGAAGGGCGTCTGAGCTACGAGCAGTACTTC. Translating gives CASSLEGRLSYEQYF. The V gene is TRBV5-6, the J gene TRBJ2-7; D remains unclear. The V gene lost 0 bases and the J gene lost 3 bases, with 13 bases spanning the gap. Germline CDR1 SGHDT, CDR2 YYEEEE. This CDR3 spans 15 amino acids.

The chain recombines TRBV20-1 with TRBJ1-1; D is undetermined. This CDR3 contains 14 residues. V lost 6 bases, J lost 0 bases, and 14 bases lay in between. In germline, CDR1 is DFQATT, CDR2 SNEGSKA (reference sequence). The CDR3 here is CSATQGRLNTEAFF. As DNA, the CDR3 is TGCAGTGCGACGCAAGGACGGTTGAACACTGAAGCTTTCTTT.

The chain has TRBV12-3 or TRBV12-4 and TRBJ2-7; 8 bases agree with TRBD2. The length of the CDR3 is 13 residues. Trimming took 7 bases from V and 3 from J; bases not matched to a gene: 5. The CDR3 DNA is TGTGCCAGCACCTGGGGGACTAGCTACGAGCAGTACTTC. Its translation is CASTWGTSYEQYF.

This clonotype was counted a few times. The rearrangement links TRBV3-1 to TRBJ2-5; unclear D gene. V dropped 0 bases and J dropped 2 bases, with 10 bases sitting between them. The CDR3 consists of 15 residues. Germline V gene lookup returns CDR1 LGHDT and CDR2 YNNKEL (reference sequence). The DNA of the CDR3 is TGTGCCAGCAGCCAAGAGCAAGGTCAGCAAGAGACCCAGTACTTC. Its translation is CASSQEQGQQETQYF.

This clonotype showed up many times. The chain carries TRBV11-2 and TRBJ1-3; D call uncertain. Trimming took 6 bases from V and 7 from J, leaving 7 bases between them. CDR3 length: 11 amino acids. Per the germline V gene, CDR1 is SGHAT and CDR2 is FQNNGV. CDR3 protein: CASSLPNTIYF. DNA of the CDR3: TGTGCCAGCAGTTTGCCGAACACCATATATTTT.

This clonotype was observed a handful of times. V usage is TRBV2 and J usage is TRBJ1-1; D unresolved. Looked up from germline, CDR1 is SNHLY and CDR2 is FYNNEI. Trimming cost V 4 bases and J 0 bases, with 12 bases left between them. The CDR3 is 15 residues long. The CDR3 protein is CASSASNYMNTEAFF. CDR3 DNA sequence: TGTGCCAGCAGTGCTTCGAATTACATGAACACTGAAGCTTTCTTT.

This clonotype was seen a few times. This rearrangement joins TRBV3-1 to TRBJ1-1, with no clear D. The CDR3 has 14 amino acids. V was cut by 3 bases and J by 4 bases, with 12 bases left in between. The germline CDR1 and CDR2 sequences are LGHDT and YNNKEL (reference sequence). The CDR3 nucleotides read TGTGCCAGCAGCCAGGGCGGGAGCGGCACTGAAGCTTTCTTT. This sequence encodes CASSQGGSGTEAFF.

This clonotype has at least ten counts. The V call is TRBV21-1, the J call TRBJ2-5; the tabulated D call, TRBD2, remains unverified against the DNA. TRBV21-1 is annotated as a pseudogene. This CDR3 is built from 16 residues. CDR3 in amino acids: CASSKGVGLIEETQYF. DNA for the CDR3: TGTGCCAGCAGCAAAGGAGTGGGACTAATAGAGGAGACCCAGTACTTC.

The J gene is TRBJ2-2, the V gene TRBV5-1, with no clear D. The CDR3 consists of 14 residues. V lost 1 base, J lost 3 bases, and 7 bases lay in between. Germline V CDR1 and CDR2: SGHRS, YFSETQ. The CDR3 region has the DNA TGCGCCAGCAGCTTGTTAGTGCACACCGGGGAGCTGTTTTTT. Its protein product is CASSLLVHTGELFF.

The chain carries TRBV4-1 and TRBJ2-6; no clear D. Germline V gene sequence: CDR1 MGHRA, CDR2 YSYEKL. CDR3 length equals 13 residues. Deletions cut 7 bases from V and 6 bases from J, with 10 bases between. This CDR3 reads CASTPFLANVLTF. Here the CDR3 DNA reads TGCGCCAGCACCCCTTTTCTGGCCAACGTCCTGACTTTC.

This clonotype came up a few times. V is TRBV5-6 and J is TRBJ2-7, with TRBD1 matching 9 bases. CDR3 length: 13 amino acids. CDR1 is SGHDT and CDR2 is YYEEEE in the germline V gene. With 3 bases clipped from V and 4 bases from J, the junction kept 2 bases outside the gene matches. CDR3 sequence (DNA): TGTGCCAGCAGCTCGACAGGGGGGTACGAGCAGTACTTC. As protein: CASSSTGGYEQYF.

This clonotype was detected only a few times. V is TRBV5-1 and J is TRBJ2-2, with D unclear. The CDR3 totals 14 residues. CDR1 is SGHRS, CDR2 YFSETQ, per germline. V was shortened by 4 bases and J by 2 bases, with 9 bases between the two germline ends. The CDR3 sequence is CASSVDANTGELFF. CDR3 nucleotide sequence: TGCGCCAGCAGCGTCGACGCTAACACCGGGGAGCTGTTTTTT.

CDR3 sequence (DNA): TGTGCCAGCTCCCAGGGGTACACCGGGGAGCTGTTTTTT. Encoded protein: CASSQGYTGELFF. The chain uses TRBV19 and TRBJ2-2, with a weak D call TRBD1 (6 bases). The CDR3 runs 13 residues. The germline gives CDR1 LNHDA, CDR2 SQIVND (reference sequence). V lost 9 bases to trimming and J lost 3 bases, with 11 bases between them.

This clonotype was seen at least ten times. The chain uses TRBV29-1 and TRBJ2-7; no definite D call. V lost 4 bases and J 6 bases, leaving 13 bases between the germline ends. This CDR3 is built from 12 residues. CDR1 is SQVTM and CDR2 is ANQGSEA in the germline V gene. The CDR3 sequence: CSVAVSPAEQYV. CDR3 DNA: TGCAGCGTTGCCGTCTCCCCAGCCGAGCAGTACGTC.

This clonotype was detected ten times or more. V usage is TRBV4-2 and J usage is TRBJ2-2, with no clear D. The CDR3 is 15 residues long. Deletions cut 0 bases from V and 8 bases from J, with 13 bases between. Looked up from germline, CDR1 is LGHNA and CDR2 is YNFKEQ. In DNA form, the CDR3 reads TGTGCCAGCAGCCAAGATGTGGAGCTCTGGGGGGAGCTGTTTTTT. Translation: CASSQDVELWGELFF.

The chain uses TRBV5-1 and TRBJ2-7; 10 nucleotides match TRBD2. V was pared by 4 bases and J by 5 bases, with 9 bases of the junction left unmatched. CDR1 is SGHRS and CDR2 is YFSETQ in the germline V gene. The length of the CDR3 is 15 residues. The CDR3 is CASSLNSGRIDEQYF. The CDR3 DNA follows: TGCGCCAGCAGCCTCAATAGCGGGAGGATCGACGAGCAGTACTTC.

A few counts support this clonotype. This chain uses TRBV6-1 with TRBJ1-4, with TRBD1 as a possible D gene (5 bases). Germline CDR1 and CDR2: MNHNS and SASEGT. Trimming removed 3 bases from V and 0 bases from J, with 17 bases in between. The CDR3 length is 18 residues. The CDR3, as DNA: TGTGCCAGCAGTGAGGACTCCAAGGGGTTTGCAACTAATGAAAAACTGTTTTTT. It is translated as CASSEDSKGFATNEKLFF.

The chain uses TRBV15 and TRBJ2-3, with TRBD2 as a possible D gene (5 bases). Germline V gene lookup returns CDR1 LNHNV and CDR2 YYDKDF (reference sequence). V was cut by 5 bases and J by 5 bases, with 8 bases left in between. This CDR3 is built from 12 residues. The CDR3 nucleotides are TGTGCCACCAGCCGGACTGTAGATACGCAGTATTTT. Translated: CATSRTVDTQYF.

This rearrangement joins TRBV12-3 or TRBV12-4 to TRBJ1-2, with D uncertain. Between the trimmed V and J ends, which lost 4 bases and 0 bases, there was a span of 9 bases. The CDR3 runs 14 residues. In DNA form, the CDR3 reads TGTGCCAGCAGTTCCGGGTTAGCTAACTATGGCTACACCTTC. This sequence encodes CASSSGLANYGYTF.

This clonotype was counted a few times. The chain couples TRBV29-1 to TRBJ2-5; 7 bases agree with TRBD1. Germline-derived CDR1 and CDR2 are SQVTM and ANQGSEA. The trim removed 6 bases at V and 5 bases at J, leaving 12 bases unmatched. The CDR3 totals 14 residues. The CDR3 sequence: CSVTLGQPGETQYF. CDR3 in DNA: TGCAGCGTAACCTTGGGACAGCCTGGGGAGACCCAGTACTTC.

The V gene is TRBV29-1, the J gene TRBJ2-5; 7 nucleotides align to TRBD1. Looked up from germline, CDR1 is SQVTM and CDR2 is ANQGSEA. The CDR3 length is 12 residues. The V and J ends lost 6 bases and 5 bases, in that order; junction bases with no gene match: 6. The CDR3 DNA reads TGCAGCGTCGACAGGGCGCCGGAGACCCAGTACTTC. It translates to CSVDRAPETQYF.

This clonotype was detected ten times or more. This chain links TRBV20-1 with TRBJ2-7; D is perhaps TRBD1 (5 bases). Trimming cost V 3 bases and J 2 bases, with 11 bases left between them. Germline values: CDR1 DFQATT, CDR2 SNEGSKA (reference sequence). The CDR3 spans 13 residues. As DNA, the CDR3 is TGCAGTGCTAGGGAGACAGTAACCTACGAGCAGTACGTC. Amino acids: CSARETVTYEQYV.